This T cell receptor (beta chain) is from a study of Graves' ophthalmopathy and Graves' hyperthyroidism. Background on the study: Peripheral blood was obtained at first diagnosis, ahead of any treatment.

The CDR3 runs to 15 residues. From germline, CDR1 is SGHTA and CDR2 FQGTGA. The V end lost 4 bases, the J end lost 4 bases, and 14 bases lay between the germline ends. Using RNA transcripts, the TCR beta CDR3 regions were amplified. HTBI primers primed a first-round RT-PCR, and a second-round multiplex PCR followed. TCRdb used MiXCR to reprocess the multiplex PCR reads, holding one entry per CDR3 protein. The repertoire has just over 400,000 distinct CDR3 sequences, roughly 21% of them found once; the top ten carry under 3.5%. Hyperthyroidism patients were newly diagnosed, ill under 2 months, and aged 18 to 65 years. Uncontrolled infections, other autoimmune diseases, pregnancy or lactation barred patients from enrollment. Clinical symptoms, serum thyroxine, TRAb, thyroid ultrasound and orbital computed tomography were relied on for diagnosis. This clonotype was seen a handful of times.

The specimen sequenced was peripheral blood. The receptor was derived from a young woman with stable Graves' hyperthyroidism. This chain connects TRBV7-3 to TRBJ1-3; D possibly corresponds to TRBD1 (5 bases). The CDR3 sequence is CASSSSGGIGNTIYF. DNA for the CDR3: TGTGCCAGCAGCTCCTCCGGGGGTATCGGAAACACCATATATTTT.